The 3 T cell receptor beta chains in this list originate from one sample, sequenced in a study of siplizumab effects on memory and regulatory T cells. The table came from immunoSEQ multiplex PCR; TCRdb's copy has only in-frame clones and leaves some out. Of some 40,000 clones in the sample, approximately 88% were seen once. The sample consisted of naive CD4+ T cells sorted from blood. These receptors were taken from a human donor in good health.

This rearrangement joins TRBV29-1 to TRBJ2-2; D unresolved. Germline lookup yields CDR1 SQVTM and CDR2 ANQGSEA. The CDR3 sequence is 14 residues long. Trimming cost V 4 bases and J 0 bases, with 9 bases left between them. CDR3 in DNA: TGCAGCGTTGTATTCCAGGCGAACACCGGGGAGCTGTTTTTT. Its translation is CSVVFQANTGELFF.

The CDR3 region has the DNA TGTGCCAGCAGCTTGCGGGGTCGTAAACGAACCACTGAAGCTTTCTTT. Protein: CASSLRGRKRTTEAFF. The chain joins TRBV5-6 to TRBJ1-1; D uncertain. Trimming left V 1 base short and J 4 bases short, with 17 bases between. CDR1 SGHDT and CDR2 YYEEEE come from the germline V gene. The CDR3 spans 16 residues.

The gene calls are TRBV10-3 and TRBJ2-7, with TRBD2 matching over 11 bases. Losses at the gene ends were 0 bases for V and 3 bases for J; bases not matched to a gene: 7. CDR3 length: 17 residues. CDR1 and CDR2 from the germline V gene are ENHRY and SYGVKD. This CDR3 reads CAISESLLAGGNYEQYF. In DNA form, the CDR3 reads TGTGCCATCAGTGAGTCGCTGCTAGCGGGAGGAAACTACGAGCAGTACTTC.